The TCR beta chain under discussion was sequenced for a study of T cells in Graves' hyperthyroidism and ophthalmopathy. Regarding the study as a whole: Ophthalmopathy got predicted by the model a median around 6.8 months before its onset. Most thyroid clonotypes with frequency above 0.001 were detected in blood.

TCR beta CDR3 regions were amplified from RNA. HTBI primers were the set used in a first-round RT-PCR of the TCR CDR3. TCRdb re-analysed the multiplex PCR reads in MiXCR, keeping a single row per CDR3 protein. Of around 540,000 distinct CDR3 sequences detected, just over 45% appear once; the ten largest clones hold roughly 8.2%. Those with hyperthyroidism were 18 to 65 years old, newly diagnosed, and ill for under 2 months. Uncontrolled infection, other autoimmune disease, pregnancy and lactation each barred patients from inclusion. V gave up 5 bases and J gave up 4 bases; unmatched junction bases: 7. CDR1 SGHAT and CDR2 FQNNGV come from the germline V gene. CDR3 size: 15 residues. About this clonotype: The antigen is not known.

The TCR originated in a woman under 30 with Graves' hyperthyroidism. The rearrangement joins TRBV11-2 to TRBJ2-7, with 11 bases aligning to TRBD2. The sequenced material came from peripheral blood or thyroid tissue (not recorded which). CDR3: CASSHATSGNYEQYF. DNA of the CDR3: TGTGCCAGCAGCCATGCGACTAGCGGGAATTACGAGCAGTACTTC.